This entry is about one TCR beta chain. Its antigen remains unidentified. Recent vaccinations or acute infections were absent in the healthy HIV-negative adult donors. The sample belongs to a study of shared clonotypes between healthy human individuals. Study overall: The composition of the donors was a couple of women and a few men aged 18 to 49.

General study points: Sequencing depth was expected to affect clonotype sharing among donors.

Generated by immunoSEQ multiplex PCR, the TCRdb table keeps only in-frame clones and is missing some. The repertoire holds 2 million or so clones, with approximately 95% as singletons. CDR3 length: 14 amino acids. Germline lookup yields CDR1 SGHTS and CDR2 YDEGEE. Trimming pared 1 base from V and 3 bases from J, leaving 9 bases between. This receptor was obtained from a man aged 18 to 35 in good health. Material: naive CD4+ T cells sorted from blood. The subset: CD45RA+ positively selected. J is TRBJ2-3 and V is TRBV5-8; D is undetermined. DNA of the CDR3: TGTGCCAGCAGCTTGTGGAAGGCGACAGATACGCAGTATTTT. As protein: CASSLWKATDTQYF.